The rows below give T cell receptor beta chains drawn from one sample of a study of CD8 T cells in Susac syndrome. TCRdb re-analysed the immunoSEQ multiplex PCR reads in MiXCR, keeping a single row per CDR3 protein. The table includes roughly 190,000 distinct CDR3 sequences, 90% to 95% detected once. Sequencing was done on a sample of CD4+ T cells from PBMCs. These receptors came from a human donor with Susac syndrome. Each CDR3 is given with its conserved first and last residue. The order of the fields is CDR3 protein, CDR3 length, V gene.

CDR3: CSALDLAGDYNEQFF
length: 15
V: TRBV20-1

CDR3: CASSSPHRSIEQFF
length: 14
V: TRBV12-3/TRBV12-4

CDR3: CASSFSGGRAVGEQYF
length: 16
V: TRBV12-3/TRBV12-4

CDR3: CSVEVFASGSEQFF
length: 14
V: TRBV29-1

CDR3: CASSDPPGQDIWQYF
length: 15
V: TRBV27

CDR3: CASRNRVIGLRTEAFF
length: 16
V: TRBV19

CDR3: CASGGLTENTIYF
length: 13
V: TRBV19

CDR3: CASSDSGQINEQFF
length: 14
V: TRBV2

CDR3: CASSLAPGDSGNTIYF
length: 16
V: TRBV5-6

CDR3: CASSRDRGLANEKLFF
length: 16
V: TRBV6-1

CDR3: CASSFGHFTDTQYF
length: 14
V: TRBV19

CDR3: CSASGRGYEQYF
length: 12
V: TRBV20-1

CDR3: CASSFQRGGASYNEQFF
length: 17
V: TRBV25-1

CDR3: CASSSTRTGGETQYF
length: 15
V: TRBV6-2/TRBV6-3

CDR3: CASSYVHKDTQYF
length: 13
V: TRBV6-5

CDR3: CASSLYGHTYTDTQYF
length: 16
V: TRBV7-9

CDR3: CATSDPGAATDTQYF
length: 15
V: TRBV24-1

CDR3: CASSIEQKTEAFF
length: 13
V: TRBV19

CDR3: CSASRDRANQPQHF
length: 14
V: TRBV20-1

CDR3: CASSTGTSVNPSTDTQYF
length: 18
V: TRBV11-2

CDR3: CASSKVGSGEQYF
length: 13
V: TRBV21-1

CDR3: CSVDDSNNEQFF
length: 12
V: TRBV29-1

CDR3: CASSPGHGRGNTIYF
length: 15
V: TRBV18

CDR3: CASSQDIGRTIRSYEQYF
length: 18
V: TRBV14

CDR3: CASSKDSYSNQPQHF
length: 15
V: TRBV19

CDR3: CASSLGGGTEAFF
length: 13
V: TRBV5-1